The 13 T cell receptor beta chains below come from one sample, sequenced in a study of T cell responses to AZD1222 COVID-19 vaccine. Method: immunoSEQ multiplex PCR; TCRdb's copy keeps in-frame clones and lacks some. This table has around 140,000 clones, more than 85% appearing once. This sample comprised peripheral blood, obtained on day 0 of AZD1222 vaccination. The receptors here all came from an adult in good health.

The chain recombines TRBV11-2 with TRBJ2-5; TRBD2 agrees at 12 bases. Germline trimming cut 1 base from V and 2 bases from J; bases unmatched to any gene: 2. From germline, CDR1 is SGHAT and CDR2 FQNNGV. This CDR3 has 16 residues. The CDR3 nucleotides are TGTGCCAGCAGCTTAGGGCTAGCGGGGGGGCAAGAGACCCAGTACTTC. The encoded protein is CASSLGLAGGQETQYF.

This chain connects TRBV28 to TRBJ1-2, with unresolved D. Trimming took off 7 bases at V and 6 bases at J, with 18 bases between the two ends. There are 14 residues in the CDR3. Germline lookup yields CDR1 MDHEN and CDR2 SYDVKM. CDR3 region: CASTHTETSHGYTF. The DNA of the CDR3 is TGTGCCAGCACTCACACGGAGACATCCCATGGCTACACCTTC.

This clone showed up just a few times. The chain joins TRBV27 to TRBJ2-7; 7 positions agree with TRBD1. The germline CDR1 and CDR2 sequences are MNHEY and SMNVEV (reference sequence). The V gene end was trimmed by 7 bases and the J gene end by 2 bases; junction bases not matched to a gene: 11. This CDR3 region has 15 residues. The CDR3 reads CASKPVTGPTYEQYF. The DNA of the CDR3 is TGTGCCAGCAAACCAGTGACAGGGCCCACCTACGAGCAGTACTTC.

The CDR3 here is CASSQGDWFAQGRSYEQYF. CDR3 nucleotides: TGTGCCAGCAGCCAAGGCGACTGGTTCGCTCAGGGAAGGAGCTACGAGCAGTACTTC. The V call is TRBV3-1 (or the pseudogene TRBV3-2), the J call TRBJ2-7, with D perhaps matching TRBD1 (5 bases). Between the trimmed V and J ends, which lost 1 base and 3 bases, there was a span of 25 bases. Germline assignment: CDR1 LGHDT and CDR2 YNNKEL (reference sequence). This CDR3 has 19 residues.

The chain carries TRBV5-1 and TRBJ2-1; D is possibly TRBD2 (6 bases). Trimming removed 3 bases at V and 6 bases at J, with 7 bases between. Germline lookup yields CDR1 SGHRS and CDR2 YFSETQ. There are 12 residues in the CDR3. The CDR3 sequence is CASSWGVNEQFF. CDR3 nucleotide sequence: TGCGCCAGCAGCTGGGGGGTCAATGAGCAGTTCTTC.

The chain employs TRBV28 and TRBJ1-2; the D is unclear. Trimming took off 8 bases at V and 6 bases at J, with 16 bases between the two ends. The CDR3 extends over 13 amino acids. CDR1 and CDR2 (germline): MDHEN, SYDVKM. Here the CDR3 DNA reads TGTGCCAGCGTCATAGGAGGGAGTGATGGCTACACCTTC. Translating it yields CASVIGGSDGYTF.

This rearrangement joins TRBV12-5 to TRBJ1-1; 7 positions agree with TRBD1. Germline V gives CDR1 LGHNT, CDR2 FRNRAP. The CDR3 spans 14 residues. The trim removed 5 bases at V and 4 bases at J, leaving 7 bases unmatched. The CDR3 DNA is TGTGCTAGTGGTGCCGGGACAGCGGCCACTGAAGCTTTCTTT. It yields the protein CASGAGTAATEAFF.

This chain connects TRBV7-9 to TRBJ2-1; 11 nucleotides agree with TRBD2. CDR1 and CDR2 from the germline V gene are SEHNR and FQNEAQ (reference sequence). The V gene end was trimmed by 3 bases and the J gene end by 9 bases; junction bases not matched to a gene: 7. The CDR3 length is 15 residues. CDR3 in amino acids: CASSFIAGGRGEQFF. DNA of the CDR3: TGTGCCAGCAGCTTTATAGCGGGGGGGCGTGGTGAGCAGTTCTTC.

The chain uses TRBV21-1 and TRBJ2-7. TRBV21-1 is shown as a pseudogene. The CDR3 spans 12 residues. The CDR3 bases are TGTGCCAGCAGCCTGGACGGGTACGAGCAGTACTTC. Translation gives CASSLDGYEQYF.

The genes are TRBV5-1 and TRBJ1-3; D gene ambiguous. The germline gives CDR1 SGHRS, CDR2 YFSETQ. The CDR3 loop spans 16 amino acids. The V gene lost 4 bases and the J gene lost 0 bases, with 14 bases spanning the gap. Here the CDR3 reads CASSIRARSSGNTIYF. DNA for the CDR3: TGCGCCAGCAGCATAAGGGCTCGAAGCTCTGGAAACACCATATATTTT.

The gene calls are TRBV28 and TRBJ1-1; D perhaps matches TRBD1 (5 bases). The CDR3 has 14 amino acids. V was trimmed by 8 bases and J by 0 bases, leaving 13 bases between them. Looked up from germline, CDR1 is MDHEN and CDR2 is SYDVKM. CDR3 in amino acids: CASGPGGLNTEAFF. The DNA of the CDR3 is TGTGCCAGCGGTCCGGGGGGACTGAACACTGAAGCTTTCTTT. Full variable domain (outside the CDR3, taken from reference TRBV28 and TRBJ1-1): DVKVTQSSRYLVKRTGEKVFLECVQDMDHENMFWYRQDPGLGLRLIYFSYDVKMKEKGDIPEGYSVSREKKERFSLILESASTNQTSMYLCASGPGGLNTEAFFGQGTRLTVV.

This rearrangement joins TRBV5-5 to TRBJ1-2; D gene uncertain. Germline CDR1 reads SGHKS; CDR2 reads YYEKEE (reference sequence). The CDR3 spans 16 residues. Trimming removed 1 base at V and 5 bases at J, with 18 bases between. The CDR3 sequence: CASSLSLEGSWYGYTF. CDR3 nucleotides: TGTGCCAGCAGCTTGTCGTTAGAGGGTTCATGGTATGGCTACACCTTC.

V is TRBV5-6 and J is TRBJ1-1; D is perhaps TRBD1 (6 bases). This CDR3 region has 15 residues. In germline, CDR1 is SGHDT, CDR2 YYEEEE. Trimming cost V 1 base and J 1 base, with 11 bases left between them. The CDR3 nucleotides are TGTGCCAGCAGCTTGCTCTTGGGGGCGAACACTGAAGCTTTCTTT. Translating gives CASSLLLGANTEAFF.